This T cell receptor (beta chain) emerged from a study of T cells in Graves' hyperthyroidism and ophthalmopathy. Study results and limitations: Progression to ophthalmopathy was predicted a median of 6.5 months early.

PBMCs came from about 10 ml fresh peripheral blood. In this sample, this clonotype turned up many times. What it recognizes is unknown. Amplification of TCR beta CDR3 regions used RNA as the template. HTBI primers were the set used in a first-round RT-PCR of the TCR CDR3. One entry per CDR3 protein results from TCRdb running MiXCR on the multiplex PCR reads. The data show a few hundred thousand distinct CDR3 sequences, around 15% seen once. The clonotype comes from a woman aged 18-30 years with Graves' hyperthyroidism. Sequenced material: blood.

The CDR3 loop is CSVIAGGVLNEQFF. In DNA form, the CDR3 reads TGCAGCGTCATAGCGGGAGGGGTTCTAAATGAGCAGTTCTTC. The J gene is TRBJ2-1, the V gene TRBV29-1; TRBD2 matches at 11 bases. With 6 bases clipped from V and 7 bases from J, the junction kept 8 bases outside the gene matches. The CDR3 loop spans 14 amino acids. Germline V gene lookup returns CDR1 SQVTM and CDR2 ANQGSEA.